The present T cell receptor beta chain was sequenced within a study of cytomegalovirus exposure and HLA in healthy donors. Whole-study results and caveats: In vitro, a few CMV-associated chains proved specific for CMV antigens.

Points on this clone: The antigen remains unidentified.

Germline assignment: CDR1 SGHRS and CDR2 YFSETQ. The V end lost 4 bases, the J end lost 5 bases, and 22 bases lay between the germline ends. The CDR3 extends over 16 amino acids. The table came from immunoSEQ multiplex PCR; TCRdb's copy has only in-frame clones and leaves some out. The data hold around 200,000 clones, with about 80% observed a single time. This sequence joins TRBV5-1 and TRBJ2-7; D perhaps matches TRBD2 (5 bases). The sequenced sample was PBMCs. The receptor was derived from a young woman in good health and CMV-seropositive. CDR3 DNA sequence: TGCGCCAGCAGCCCCGAATTATATACTAGGCCTAACGAGCAGTACTTC. Its protein is CASSPELYTRPNEQYF.